The 27 T cell receptor beta chains in this list originate from one sample, sequenced in a study of blood T cell repertoires in COVID-19. The repertoire was sequenced with immunoSEQ multiplex PCR; TCRdb's copy has only in-frame clones and lacks some. The table shows some 350,000 clones, with 80% to 90% occurring only once. Sequenced input: peripheral blood. All receptors derive from a woman aged 45-65 years with COVID-19, enrolled during active disease.

The J gene is TRBJ2-2, the V gene TRBV6-5, with 7 nucleotides matching TRBD2. Germline CDR1 is MNHEY and CDR2 is SVGAGI. The CDR3 spans 15 residues. Trimming cost V 5 bases and J 2 bases; bases outside gene matches: 5. The DNA for the CDR3 is TGTGCCAGCAGTCCTCTAGCGGCTAACACCGGGGAGCTGTTTTTT. Its translation is CASSPLAANTGELFF.

The chain carries TRBV19 and TRBJ1-5, with D maybe TRBD1 (6 bases). CDR1 and CDR2 from the germline V gene are LNHDA and SQIVND (reference sequence). V was cut by 5 bases and J by 0 bases, with 17 bases left in between. The CDR3 is 17 amino acids. CDR3 sequence reads: CASSRQGLDHSNQPQHF. The CDR3 nucleotides are TGTGCCAGTAGTCGGCAGGGGCTTGACCATAGCAATCAGCCCCAGCATTTT.

V usage is TRBV27 and J usage is TRBJ2-2, with 11 bases aligning to TRBD2. Losses at the gene ends were 5 bases for V and 5 bases for J; bases not matched to a gene: 10. The CDR3 consists of 17 residues. Germline loops: CDR1 MNHEY, CDR2 SMNVEV (reference sequence). CDR3 in amino acids: CASSKDSGRARTGELFF. In nucleotides, the CDR3 is TGTGCCAGCAGTAAGGATAGCGGGAGGGCCCGGACCGGGGAGCTGTTTTTT.

The chain employs TRBV2 and TRBJ2-1; D is ambiguous. This CDR3 is 14 amino acids long. Looked up from germline, CDR1 is SNHLY and CDR2 is FYNNEI. Trimming left V 2 bases short and J 8 bases short, with 13 bases between. The CDR3 DNA follows: TGTGCCAGCAGTGAAACTTCTAGTTCTTATGAGCAGTTCTTC. It codes for CASSETSSSYEQFF.

The chain uses TRBV2 and TRBJ1-5; 9 bases are a match to TRBD1. V lost 6 bases, J lost 4 bases, and 1 base stayed unmatched. Per germline, CDR1 SNHLY and CDR2 FYNNEI. The CDR3 sequence is 13 residues long. The CDR3: CASRDRGNQPQHF. In nucleotides, the CDR3 is TGTGCCAGCAGGGACAGGGGTAATCAGCCCCAGCATTTT.

The chain has TRBV18 and TRBJ1-2, with 8 bases fitting TRBD1. With V trimmed by 5 bases and J by 4 bases, 18 bases remained unmatched. There are 18 residues in the CDR3. The germline CDR1 and CDR2 sequences are KGHSH and LQKENI. The CDR3 here is CASSEQGGTGGGGYGYTF. The CDR3 DNA reads as TGTGCCAGCTCAGAACAGGGTGGGACAGGCGGCGGAGGCTATGGCTACACCTTC.

CDR3 bases: TGTGCCAGCAGCGTCAGGGGGCTCGAATTCCAAGAGACCCAGTACTTC. It translates to CASSVRGLEFQETQYF. The chain combines TRBV9 with TRBJ2-5, with TRBD1 identical over 8 bases. Germline V gene lookup returns CDR1 SGDLS and CDR2 YYNGEE. The CDR3 totals 16 residues. With V trimmed by 2 bases and J by 1 base, 7 bases remained unmatched.

V and J are TRBV5-6 and TRBJ1-5; no clear D gene. Between the trimmed V and J ends, which lost 2 bases and 6 bases, there was a span of 12 bases. The CDR3 extends over 14 amino acids. Germline V gene lookup returns CDR1 SGHDT and CDR2 YYEEEE. CDR3 region: CASSLRGSVQPQHF. For the CDR3, the DNA is TGTGCCAGCAGCTTACGAGGGTCGGTTCAGCCCCAGCATTTT.

The V gene is TRBV29-1, the J gene TRBJ2-3; weak D call: TRBD2 (5 bases). Trimming took off 6 bases at V and 0 bases at J, with 10 bases between the two ends. The CDR3 has 13 residues. Germline V gives CDR1 SQVTM, CDR2 ANQGSEA. The CDR3 DNA follows: TGCAGCGTGGGAGAGTTGAGCACAGATACGCAGTATTTT. It encodes CSVGELSTDTQYF.

This rearrangement joins TRBV27 to TRBJ2-3; a possible D gene is TRBD2 (6 bases). The ends were cut back, 1 base at V and 0 bases at J, with 8 bases in the middle. This CDR3 is built from 15 residues. In germline, CDR1 is MNHEY, CDR2 SMNVEV (reference sequence). CDR3 sequence reads: CASSLYRGSTDTQYF. The CDR3 DNA sequence: TGTGCCAGCAGTTTATATCGGGGGAGCACAGATACGCAGTATTTT.

The chain employs TRBV27 and TRBJ1-3, with 9 positions matching TRBD1. The J segment lost 0 bases and the V segment lost 3 bases, leaving 12 bases of the junction unmatched. The CDR3 loop spans 19 amino acids. Germline V gene lookup returns CDR1 MNHEY and CDR2 SMNVEV (reference sequence). The DNA for the CDR3 is TGTGCCAGCAGTTTGTTCGTCCCGGGACAGGGATCCTCTGGAAACACCATATATTTT. Its protein product is CASSLFVPGQGSSGNTIYF.

The table lists this clone with a count of one. The chain uses TRBV12-3 or TRBV12-4 and TRBJ1-5, with D tentatively TRBD1 (5 bases). Trimming removed 7 bases at V and 6 bases at J, with 13 bases between. This CDR3 comprises 13 residues. CDR3 sequence: CASTIGVGQPQHF. The CDR3 DNA follows: TGTGCCAGCACCATAGGGGTGGGTCAGCCCCAGCATTTT.

This clone was seen once. The chain is built from TRBV27 and TRBJ1-2; a weak D match, TRBD1 (6 bases). The V end was cut by 2 bases, the J end by 5 bases, with 12 bases between. Germline CDR1 and CDR2: MNHEY and SMNVEV (reference sequence). This CDR3 has 14 amino acids. The chain's CDR3 is CASSLRGGRYGYTF. CDR3 sequence (DNA): TGTGCCAGCAGTTTAAGGGGGGGCAGGTATGGCTACACCTTC.

The genes are TRBV28 and TRBJ2-1, with D perhaps TRBD2 (6 bases). CDR1 is MDHEN, CDR2 SYDVKM, per germline. The CDR3 loop spans 16 amino acids. The V and J ends lost 4 bases and 5 bases respectively, with 18 bases between them. The chain's CDR3 is CASSSLFGSLNNEQFF. CDR3 nucleotide sequence: TGTGCCAGCAGTTCCTTATTCGGGAGTTTAAACAATGAGCAGTTCTTC.

V and J are TRBV6-5 and TRBJ2-3; 7 nucleotides match TRBD2. V was clipped by 6 bases and J by 2 bases; unmatched bases: 5. Germline V CDR1 and CDR2: MNHEY, SVGAGI. This CDR3 is built from 14 residues. CDR3: CASSRGTNTDTQYF. CDR3 coding DNA: TGTGCCAGCAGCCGAGGGACTAACACAGATACGCAGTATTTT.

Remarks on this clone: This CDR3 is also generated by other DNA sequences in the sample. V and J are TRBV18 and TRBJ2-7, with D possibly TRBD2 on 6 matching bases. Germline V gives CDR1 KGHSH, CDR2 LQKENI. CDR3 length equals 14 residues. V lost 3 bases to trimming and J lost 2 bases, with 11 bases between them. In DNA form, the CDR3 reads TGTGCCAGCTCACCGGGGACGGGAGCCTACGAGCAGTACTTC. Its translation is CASSPGTGAYEQYF.

This chain uses TRBV27 with TRBJ2-5, with a tentative D call TRBD2 (6 bases). The CDR3 is 13 amino acids. Germline CDR1 is MNHEY and CDR2 is SMNVEV (reference sequence). Trimming stripped 6 bases from V and 7 bases from J, with 15 bases between. CDR3 sequence: CASSPGLSWTQYF. The DNA of the CDR3 is TGTGCCAGCAGCCCGGGACTGTCATGGACCCAGTACTTC.

V is TRBV3-1 (or the pseudogene TRBV3-2) and J is TRBJ1-4, with 9 nucleotides matching TRBD1. V was clipped by 4 bases and J by 7 bases; unmatched bases: 4. The CDR3 totals 14 residues. Per germline, CDR1 LGHDT and CDR2 YNNKEL (reference sequence). The CDR3 DNA follows: TGTGCCAGCAGCCTAAGGACAGGGGTTGAAAAACTGTTTTTT. As protein: CASSLRTGVEKLFF.

The chain has TRBV6-5 and TRBJ2-7, with 8 positions matching TRBD2. The CDR3 totals 15 residues. J lost 2 bases, V lost 7 bases, and 10 bases had no gene match. Germline CDR1 and CDR2: MNHEY and SVGAGI. CDR3 nucleotides: TGTGCCAGCAATGTCTTAGCGGGAACAGCCTACGAGCAGTACTTC. This encodes CASNVLAGTAYEQYF.

In its sample, this clone was seen once. V gene TRBV6-5 combines with J gene TRBJ1-1, with 7 positions matching TRBD1. The CDR3 length is 15 residues. The trim removed 2 bases at V and 5 bases at J, leaving 8 bases unmatched. CDR1 is MNHEY and CDR2 is SVGAGI in the germline V gene. The CDR3 DNA follows: TGTGCCAGCAGTTACGTTGGAGGGGGCCGGACTGAAGCTTTCTTT. Protein sequence: CASSYVGGGRTEAFF.

The chain uses TRBV27 and TRBJ1-1; 10 bases agree with TRBD1. Germline assignment: CDR1 MNHEY and CDR2 SMNVEV (reference sequence). The CDR3 runs to 16 residues. The J segment lost 5 bases and the V segment lost 7 bases, leaving 13 bases of the junction unmatched. The CDR3 DNA is TGTGCCAGCAATCGGGACAGGGGAATTGGAGGGACTGAAGCTTTCTTT. It encodes CASNRDRGIGGTEAFF.

CDR3 protein: CASSLGGGASSYNEQFF. The CDR3 region has the DNA TGTGCCAGCAGTTTAGGAGGCGGGGCCAGCTCCTACAATGAGCAGTTCTTC. The V and J genes are TRBV27 and TRBJ2-1; perhaps TRBD2 as D (6 bases). This CDR3 is 17 amino acids long. The V end lost 2 bases, the J end lost 0 bases, and 14 bases lay between the germline ends. CDR1 is MNHEY, CDR2 SMNVEV, per germline (reference sequence).

This clone came up once. This rearrangement joins TRBV29-1 to TRBJ1-1; TRBD1 aligns across 8 bases. In germline, CDR1 is SQVTM, CDR2 ANQGSEA. There are 12 residues in the CDR3. Trimming at V came to 5 bases and at J to 5 bases, leaving 4 bases not matched to a gene. CDR3 region: CSVSDRGTEAFF. As DNA, the CDR3 is TGCAGCGTTTCTGACAGGGGAACTGAAGCTTTCTTT.

The genes are TRBV25-1 and TRBJ2-1; 8 bases are shared with TRBD2. Germline CDR1 reads MGHDK; CDR2 reads SYGVNS. V gave up 3 bases and J gave up 7 bases; unmatched junction bases: 8. The CDR3 has 15 residues. The CDR3, as DNA: TGTGCCAGCAGTGACCTTAGCGGGGCAAAAAATGAGCAGTTCTTC. This encodes CASSDLSGAKNEQFF.

The chain combines TRBV6-5 with TRBJ2-1, with 8 bases aligning to TRBD2. The ends lost 5 bases at V and 0 bases at J; junction bases unmatched: 3. The CDR3 has 15 residues. Germline V lookup: CDR1 MNHEY, CDR2 SVGAGI. CDR3 sequence: CASSRGRSSYNEQFF. CDR3 bases: TGTGCCAGCAGTCGCGGGAGGAGCTCCTACAATGAGCAGTTCTTC.

V gene TRBV5-1 combines with J gene TRBJ2-3; 9 nucleotides match TRBD2. There are 15 residues in the CDR3. Looked up from germline, CDR1 is SGHRS and CDR2 is YFSETQ. Unmatched junction bases numbered 6, after V lost 0 bases and J lost 7 bases. In DNA, the CDR3 is TGCGCCAGCAGCTTGGGGGGTAGCGGGAGAAATACGCAGTATTTT. Its protein product is CASSLGGSGRNTQYF.

V gene TRBV6-2 or TRBV6-3 combines with J gene TRBJ2-3; D might be TRBD2 (6 bases). Trimming cost V 2 bases and J 3 bases, with 12 bases left between them. This CDR3 is 15 amino acids long. Germline V CDR1 and CDR2: MNHEY, SVGEGT. This chain's CDR3 is CASSYTGGKTDTQYF. The CDR3 nucleotides are TGTGCCAGCAGTTACACTGGCGGGAAGACAGATACGCAGTATTTT.